The 24 T cell receptor beta chains reported below all come from one sample, sequenced in a study of identical twins (dated by TCRdb to 2016 to 2017). The method behind the library was 5' RACE. The sequencing machine was an Illumina HiSeq 2000. Clones were called with MiXCR by TCRdb after fastp trimmed the public reads at Q25, and only in-frame beta chains were retained. Here each entry gathers all rows of one CDR3 protein and keeps the most common genes and DNA. The sample contains hundreds of thousands of distinct CDR3 sequences, 9% to 15% of them found a single time. The ten largest account for 1.5% to 2% of the sample. The same specimen was also included in a second study, on yellow fever vaccine responses in identical twins.

Sample: PBMCs. The receptors stem from a woman under 30 in good health.

The chain carries TRBV20-1 and TRBJ1-2, with 9 positions matching TRBD1. The germline V gene has CDR1 DFQATT and CDR2 SNEGSKA (reference sequence). The CDR3 contains 15 residues. The CDR3 loop reads CTNTNRDRAYYGYTF. The CDR3 region has the DNA TGCACAAACACCAACCGGGACAGGGCCTACTATGGCTACACCTTC.

This clonotype showed up many times. The chain recombines TRBV11-2 with TRBJ2-1; D is unclear. There are 18 residues in the CDR3. The ends were cut back, 4 bases at V and 2 bases at J, with 21 bases in the middle. CDR1 is SGHAT and CDR2 is FQNNGV in the germline V gene. CDR3 region: CASSSPNGYLRPYNEQFF. DNA of the CDR3: TGTGCCAGCAGCTCTCCGAATGGGTACTTACGTCCCTACAATGAGCAGTTCTTC.

In its sample, this clonotype was seen a few times. The rearrangement uses TRBV13 and TRBJ1-6; tentatively, D is TRBD1 (5 bases). Germline CDR1 reads PRHDT; CDR2 reads FYEKMQ (reference sequence). Trimming cost V 5 bases and J 5 bases, with 25 bases left between them. This CDR3 region has 19 residues. CDR3 coding DNA: TGTGCCAGCAGCCCACCCGGGCAGGGAATGCGATGGGATAATTCACCCCTCCACTTT. Protein sequence: CASSPPGQGMRWDNSPLHF.

In its sample, this clonotype was seen many times. The chain links TRBV6-5 to TRBJ2-7, with TRBD2 matching 10 bases. Looked up from germline, CDR1 is MNHEY and CDR2 is SVGAGI. The CDR3 is 12 amino acids. V trimming: 7 bases; J trimming: 3 bases; junction bases outside the gene matches: 0. CDR3: CASTSGSYEQYF. The CDR3 nucleotides are TGTGCCAGCACTAGCGGGAGCTACGAGCAGTACTTC.

The sample holds a few counts of this clonotype. The J gene is TRBJ2-7, the V gene TRBV4-1; 13 bases map to TRBD2. The junction had 10 bases not matched to a gene; V was cut back by 2 bases and J by 3 bases. The CDR3 runs 18 residues. CDR1 and CDR2 (germline): MGHRA, YSYEKL. The DNA of the CDR3 is TGCGCCAGCAGCCAAACCAGACTAGCGGGAGGCTATAACTACGAGCAGTACTTC. Amino acid sequence: CASSQTRLAGGYNYEQYF.

This clonotype has ten or more counts. The chain couples TRBV4-2 to TRBJ1-1; the match to TRBD1 covers 7 bases. From germline, CDR1 is LGHNA and CDR2 YNFKEQ. This CDR3 is built from 14 residues. Germline trimming cut 5 bases from V and 12 bases from J; bases unmatched to any gene: 15. The CDR3 DNA reads TGTGCCAGCAGCGTTCAATCGGACAGGCCCGAACCTTTCTTT. It yields the protein CASSVQSDRPEPFF.

This clonotype was counted between two and nine times. The gene calls are TRBV15 and TRBJ2-3, with D perhaps matching TRBD1 or TRBD2 (6 bases each). Germline-derived CDR1 and CDR2 are LNHNV and YYDKDF (reference sequence). The CDR3 loop spans 17 amino acids. Between the trimmed V and J ends, which lost 4 bases and 3 bases, there was a span of 20 bases. CDR3 residues: CATSNPQGGVLTDTQYF. As DNA, the CDR3 is TGTGCCACCAGCAACCCACAGGGCGGGGTTCTTACAGATACGCAGTATTTT.

The rearrangement uses TRBV6-5 and TRBJ2-3; 9 bases align to TRBD2. The CDR3 is 16 amino acids. Germline V lookup: CDR1 MNHEY, CDR2 SVGAGI. The V gene end was trimmed by 2 bases and the J gene end by 0 bases; junction bases not matched to a gene: 3. The CDR3 loop is CASSYRGTSSTDTQYF. The CDR3 DNA follows: TGTGCCAGCAGTTACCGCGGGACTAGCAGCACAGATACGCAGTATTTT.

This rearrangement joins TRBV28 to TRBJ1-2, with D possibly being TRBD1 (5 bases). This CDR3 comprises 16 residues. V gave up 2 bases and J gave up 8 bases, with 21 bases separating them. CDR1 is MDHEN, CDR2 SYDVKM, per germline. CDR3 DNA: TGTGCCAGCAGTTTAGGACCCGGAACTTTCGGGGGAGGCTACACCTTC. Translating gives CASSLGPGTFGGGYTF.

This chain joins TRBV20-1 and TRBJ2-7; a weak D match, TRBD2 (5 bases). With 7 bases removed from V and 9 bases from J, the gap between germline ends came to 13 bases. Germline CDR1 DFQATT, CDR2 SNEGSKA (reference sequence). This CDR3 has 10 residues. The CDR3 bases are TGCAGTGTACGGGAAAGGGTGCAGTACGTC. This encodes CSVRERVQYV.

This clonotype was counted only a few times. The CDR3 coding sequence is TGCGCCAGCAGCCCAGGCGACGGATACAATGAGCAGTTCTTC. This gives the protein CASSPGDGYNEQFF. The chain combines TRBV5-1 with TRBJ2-1, with D unresolved. The germline V gene encodes CDR1 SGHRS and CDR2 YFSETQ. The V end lost 4 bases, the J end lost 4 bases, and 12 bases lay between the germline ends. This CDR3 is built from 14 residues.

This clonotype appeared a few times. The chain joins TRBV27 to TRBJ2-1, with 12 bases matching TRBD2. CDR1 and CDR2 (germline): MNHEY, SMNVEV (reference sequence). The CDR3 has 15 amino acids. With 0 bases clipped from V and 10 bases from J, the junction kept 4 bases outside the gene matches. The CDR3 nucleotides are TGTGCCAGCAGTTTATCCACCGGACTAGCGGGAGAGCAGTTCTTC. Its protein is CASSLSTGLAGEQFF.

This clonotype appeared a few times. The CDR3 nucleotides read TGTGCCAGCAGCCCTGGACACGTCAATCAGCCCCAGCATTTT. Translation gives CASSPGHVNQPQHF. V gene TRBV28 combines with J gene TRBJ1-5, with a tentative D call TRBD1 (5 bases). V gave up 6 bases and J gave up 3 bases, with 12 bases separating them. CDR1 MDHEN and CDR2 SYDVKM come from the germline V gene. The CDR3 extends over 14 amino acids.

Here the CDR3 DNA reads TGTGCCAGCAGCTTATTGGTGCAAAATCAAGAGACCCAGTACTTC. Translation gives CASSLLVQNQETQYF. V gene TRBV7-9 combines with J gene TRBJ2-5; D is unclear. The CDR3 consists of 15 residues. CDR1 is SEHNR, CDR2 FQNEAQ, per germline (reference sequence). V lost 2 bases and J 2 bases, leaving 12 bases between the germline ends.

This clonotype was recorded a few times. The rearrangement uses TRBV25-1 and TRBJ1-6, with a weak D call TRBD1 (5 bases). Per germline, CDR1 MGHDK and CDR2 SYGVNS. Trimming shortened V by 5 bases and J by 7 bases, and 18 bases separated the two germline ends. CDR3 size: 16 residues. CDR3 region: CASSPPGVGNNSPLHF. CDR3 nucleotides: TGTGCCAGCAGTCCGCCGGGGGTAGGCAACAATTCACCCCTCCACTTT.

Ten or more counts support this clonotype. The rearrangement links TRBV24-1 to TRBJ2-1; 9 bases are a match to TRBD1. Germline-derived CDR1 and CDR2 are KGHDR and SFDVKD. J was trimmed by 9 bases and V by 4 bases; bases with no gene match: 12. There are 16 residues in the CDR3. CDR3 sequence (DNA): TGTGCCACCAGTGACCGGACAGGGGCTCGGGCATCTGAGCAGTTCTTC. The encoded protein is CATSDRTGARASEQFF.

CDR3 nucleotide sequence: TGCAGCGCTGTTGTTGGCTCCTACGAGCAGTACTTC. Translated: CSAVVGSYEQYF. The chain employs TRBV29-1 and TRBJ2-7, with unresolved D. The germline V gene encodes CDR1 SQVTM and CDR2 ANQGSEA. This CDR3 spans 12 amino acids. Deletions cut 7 bases from V and 0 bases from J, with 10 bases between.

The chain carries TRBV28 and TRBJ1-2; TRBD1 aligns across 7 bases. From germline, CDR1 is MDHEN and CDR2 SYDVKM. The CDR3 spans 11 residues. With 10 bases clipped from V and 5 bases from J, the junction kept 4 bases outside the gene matches. The CDR3 reads CATGTEYGYTF. The CDR3 DNA follows: TGTGCCACCGGGACAGAATATGGCTACACCTTC.

This clonotype was seen ten or more times. V and J are TRBV20-1 and TRBJ2-2, with D unclear. V dropped 5 bases and J dropped 0 bases, with 7 bases sitting between them. Germline V gene data show CDR1 as DFQATT and CDR2 as SNEGSKA (reference sequence). The CDR3 is made up of 13 amino acids. CDR3 in DNA: TGCAGTGCTCGTCAAACGAACACCGGGGAGCTGTTTTTT. Its protein is CSARQTNTGELFF.

The chain links TRBV7-6 to TRBJ2-2; D is ambiguous. The germline V gene has CDR1 SGHVS and CDR2 FNYEAQ. V lost 4 bases and J 11 bases, leaving 17 bases between the germline ends. The CDR3 length is 14 residues. The CDR3 coding sequence is TGTGCCAGCAGCTCCAGACCGGATGGGGTTGAGCTGTTTTTT. This gives the protein CASSSRPDGVELFF.

The chain couples TRBV7-9 to TRBJ1-5; D perhaps matches TRBD1 (6 bases). V was cut by 2 bases and J by 4 bases, with 18 bases left in between. Looked up from germline, CDR1 is SEHNR and CDR2 is FQNEAQ (reference sequence). This CDR3 has 17 amino acids. The CDR3 nucleotides are TGTGCCAGCAGCTTATACGTCTTGGGGCAGGGGAATCAGCCCCAGCATTTT. Encoded protein: CASSLYVLGQGNQPQHF.

The sample holds a few counts of this clonotype. V and J are TRBV12-3 or TRBV12-4 and TRBJ2-7; 7 positions agree with TRBD2. V shed 5 bases and J 4 bases; nucleotides not matched to a gene: 8. This CDR3 comprises 14 residues. The CDR3 is CASSLLAARYEQYF. CDR3 nucleotide sequence: TGTGCCAGCAGTCTGCTAGCGGCCCGTTACGAGCAGTACTTC.

The table lists this clonotype with many counts. This chain joins TRBV12-3 or TRBV12-4 and TRBJ2-1; 12 bases match TRBD2. J lost 2 bases, V lost 4 bases, and 0 bases had no gene match. The CDR3 loop spans 15 amino acids. The CDR3 region has the DNA TGTGCCAGCAGTTCTAGCGGGGGGGCCTACAATGAGCAGTTCTTC. This encodes CASSSSGGAYNEQFF.

J is TRBJ2-1 and V is TRBV24-1; 11 bases agree with TRBD2. J was trimmed by 8 bases and V by 0 bases; bases with no gene match: 8. CDR3 length: 17 amino acids. Germline values: CDR1 KGHDR, CDR2 SFDVKD. CDR3 in amino acids: CATSDLPASGRIDEQFF. As DNA, the CDR3 is TGTGCCACCAGTGATTTGCCGGCTAGCGGGAGGATTGATGAGCAGTTCTTC.